This TCR beta chain derives from a study of T cell changes during pregnancy in multiple sclerosis. Some clones are missing from TCRdb's copy, which holds only in-frame ones; the method was immunoSEQ multiplex PCR. Of some 110,000 clones in the sample, about 90% are singletons; the top ten hold 1.6%. V was clipped by 6 bases and J by 0 bases, with 7 bases between them. In germline, CDR1 is MDHEN, CDR2 SYDVKM. There are 13 residues in the CDR3. The rearrangement links TRBV28 to TRBJ2-3; D possibly corresponds to TRBD2 (5 bases). This receptor was identified in a female donor with multiple sclerosis, enrolled in a pregnancy study. The specimen was peripheral blood, collected before pregnancy. The CDR3 DNA reads as TGTGCCAGCAGACGGACTAGCACAGATACGCAGTATTTT. Translated, it gives CASRRTSTDTQYF.